Below, 5 T cell receptor beta chains from the same sample are listed, as sequenced in a study of cytomegalovirus exposure and HLA in healthy donors. The PCR had 60 Vbeta and 13 Jbeta primers. Produced via immunoSEQ multiplex PCR; TCRdb's table is partial and in-frame only. Its table lists about 67,000 clones. Sequencing was performed on PBMCs. The receptors here all came from a man aged 25 to 40 in good health and CMV-seropositive.

The chain joins TRBV30 to TRBJ2-5, with 7 bases identical to TRBD1. Germline assignment: CDR1 GTSNPN and CDR2 SVGIG (reference sequence). After removal of 8 bases from V and 0 bases from J, the junction contained 6 bases not matched to a gene. The CDR3 contains 13 residues. The CDR3 is CATTRGYQETQYF. The DNA of the CDR3 is TGTGCCACTACCAGGGGGTACCAAGAGACCCAGTACTTC.

The chain carries TRBV5-6 and TRBJ2-1, with 7 bases that match TRBD1. This CDR3 spans 15 amino acids. Germline CDR1 is SGHDT and CDR2 is YYEEEE. Unmatched junction bases numbered 10, after V lost 7 bases and J lost 3 bases. CDR3 sequence reads: CASHPRDRDYNEQFF. In DNA, the CDR3 is TGTGCCAGCCACCCCCGTGACAGGGACTACAATGAGCAGTTCTTC. The variable domain in full, completed from reference TRBV5-6 and TRBJ2-1, reads DAGVTQSPTHLIKTRGQQVTLRCSPKSGHDTVSWYQQALGQGPQFIFQYYEEEERQRGNFPDRFSGHQFPNYSSELNVNALLLGDSALYLCASHPRDRDYNEQFFGPGTRLTVL.

The CDR3, as DNA: TGTGCCAGCCAACTAGCGGTGACCCTTAATGAGCAGTTCTTC. Protein: CASQLAVTLNEQFF. The V and J genes are TRBV2 and TRBJ2-1; TRBD2 aligns across 8 bases. CDR3 length: 14 amino acids. Germline CDR1 reads SNHLY; CDR2 reads FYNNEI. The J segment lost 7 bases and the V segment lost 8 bases, leaving 10 bases of the junction unmatched. The variable domain in full, completed from reference TRBV2 and TRBJ2-1, reads EPEVTQTPSHQVTQMGQEVILRCVPISNHLYFYWYRQILGQKVEFLVSFYNNEISEKSEIFDDQFSVERPDGSNFTLKIRSTKLEDSAMYFCASQLAVTLNEQFFGPGTRLTVL.

The V and J genes are TRBV7-9 and TRBJ1-3; D is undetermined. CDR1 and CDR2 (germline): SEHNR, FQNEAQ (reference sequence). This CDR3 is built from 15 residues. V lost 5 bases and J lost 2, with 13 bases in between. The CDR3 region has the DNA TGTGCCAGCAGCCTGACGGAGCCGCCTGGAAACACCATATATTTT. This sequence encodes CASSLTEPPGNTIYF.

CDR3 amino acids: CASSIRDRGKNEQFF. The CDR3 bases are TGTGCCAGTAGTATCCGGGACAGGGGGAAGAATGAGCAGTTCTTC. The rearrangement joins TRBV19 to TRBJ2-1, with TRBD1 matching 11 bases. The germline V gene encodes CDR1 LNHDA and CDR2 SQIVND (reference sequence). J was trimmed by 7 bases and V by 3 bases; bases with no gene match: 5. The CDR3 totals 15 residues.